These 25 T cell receptor beta chains were sequenced from one sample in a study of regulatory T cells in long-lasting Graves disease. The time point denotes: newly diagnosed GD, antithyroid drugs for less than 3 months. PBMCs were the source of the RNA used for TCR sequencing. Both iRepertoire HTBI primers and Arm-PCR of CDR3 regions were used to build the TCR beta libraries. TCRdb reanalysed the multiplex PCR reads using MiXCR and keeps one entry per CDR3 protein. The table shows a few hundred thousand distinct CDR3 sequences, with over 20% occurring only once. This specimen was peripheral blood mononuclear cells (PBMCs), taken at new diagnosis, from a patient treated with antithyroid drugs. The receptors here all came from a female donor with Graves disease.

This clonotype was recorded at least ten times. The J gene is TRBJ2-1, the V gene TRBV12-3 or TRBV12-4; no definite D call. The CDR3 has 11 residues. V lost 4 bases, J lost 6 bases, and 4 bases lay in between. The DNA for the CDR3 is TGTGCCAGCAGTTCGGCCAATGAGCAGTTCTTC. Translation gives CASSSANEQFF.

About this clonotype: Since a much larger clone is just one base distant, this may be a read error. As the CDR3 is not closed by the conserved phenylalanine or tryptophan, this likely results from a read error. The V and J genes are TRBV20-1 and TRBJ2-1, with TRBD2 identical over 13 bases. V gave up 5 bases and J gave up 5 bases; unmatched junction bases: 6. CDR3 size: 15 residues. Germline V gives CDR1 DFQATT, CDR2 SNEGSKA (reference sequence). Here the CDR3 reads CSAVPGLAGNNEQFL. The CDR3 DNA follows: TGCAGTGCTGTACCGGGACTAGCGGGAAACAATGAGCAGTTCCTC.

This clonotype has ten or more counts. The chain couples TRBV12-3 or TRBV12-4 to TRBJ1-1; the D gene is possibly TRBD1 (6 bases). CDR3 size: 13 residues. The V end lost 6 bases, the J end lost 7 bases, and 15 bases lay between the germline ends. CDR3 in amino acids: CASRSDRNLEAFF. In DNA form, the CDR3 reads TGTGCCAGCAGGTCGGACAGAAACCTTGAAGCTTTCTTT.

This clonotype was detected only a few times. A much larger clone is a single base away; this may be a read error. This chain joins TRBV3-1 and TRBJ2-5, with 10 bases aligning to TRBD2. The DNA end is a closer match to TRBJ2-1, so the J assignment may be wrong. CDR1 and CDR2 (germline): LGHDT, YNNKEL (reference sequence). The CDR3 totals 15 residues. Here the CDR3 reads CASSHGLAAIQEQFF. The CDR3 DNA reads TGTGCCAGCAGCCACGGACTAGCGGCCATCCAGGAGCAGTTCTTC.

This clonotype was detected ten times or more. The genes are TRBV4-2 and TRBJ2-2; TRBD2 agrees at 10 bases. This CDR3 region has 17 residues. Germline CDR1 reads LGHNA; CDR2 reads YNFKEQ. V lost 0 bases and J lost 7; bases outside the gene matches: 8. CDR3 DNA sequence: TGTGCCAGCAGCCAAGAATTGCTAGCGGGGGCTAACGGGGAGCTGTTTTTT. It specifies CASSQELLAGANGELFF.

This clonotype was seen repeatedly, ten times or more. CDR3 in DNA: TGTGCCAGCAGTGCCCCGGGACTAGCGGGGGGTCAAGAGACCCAGTACTTC. It encodes CASSAPGLAGGQETQYF. The chain has TRBV28 and TRBJ2-5; 15 nucleotides match TRBD2. The CDR3 runs 17 residues. V lost 5 bases and J lost 2; bases outside the gene matches: 6. Germline V gene lookup returns CDR1 MDHEN and CDR2 SYDVKM.

In its sample, this clonotype was seen many times. V gene TRBV27 combines with J gene TRBJ2-4, with D perhaps TRBD1 or TRBD2 (5 bases each). The CDR3 runs to 16 residues. The germline V gene has CDR1 MNHEY and CDR2 SMNVEV (reference sequence). V gave up 4 bases and J gave up 2 bases, with 15 bases separating them. CDR3 DNA sequence: TGTGCCAGCAGTTCACTAGGGGCAGGGACCAAAAACATTCAGTACTTC. It specifies CASSSLGAGTKNIQYF.

Of note for this clonotype: One base away lies a much larger clone, so this may be a sequencing read error. The chain recombines TRBV5-1 with TRBJ2-3; D ambiguous. The end of the DNA aligns better with TRBJ2-7, so the J call may be wrong. Germline lookup yields CDR1 SGHRS and CDR2 YFSETQ. The CDR3 is 14 residues long. The chain's CDR3 is CASSLVSAPNEQYF. The CDR3 nucleotides are TGCGCCAGCAGCTTGGTATCTGCTCCCAACGAGCAGTACTTC.

This clonotype appeared many times. This chain joins TRBV6-5 and TRBJ2-3; 9 bases match TRBD1. The CDR3 sequence is 15 residues long. Germline CDR1 reads MNHEY; CDR2 reads SVGAGI. Trimming removed 4 bases from V and 3 bases from J; junction bases left unmatched: 5. The CDR3 DNA is TGTGCCAGCAGTTCCAGGACAGGGGTGACAGATACGCAGTATTTT. This encodes CASSSRTGVTDTQYF.

Many counts were recorded for this clonotype. CDR3 DNA: TGCAGCGTGACACTAGCGGGGGCTACTATTTTTGACGAGCAGTACTTC. Residues: CSVTLAGATIFDEQYF. The chain joins TRBV29-1 to TRBJ2-7; TRBD2 matches at 11 bases. CDR1 is SQVTM, CDR2 ANQGSEA, per germline. The V and J ends lost 6 bases and 5 bases, in that order; junction bases with no gene match: 15. This CDR3 spans 16 amino acids.

This clonotype was seen many times. V gene TRBV7-2 combines with J gene TRBJ2-1; 8 positions agree with TRBD2. CDR1 SGHTA and CDR2 FQGNSA come from the germline V gene. The V gene end was trimmed by 2 bases and the J gene end by 7 bases; junction bases not matched to a gene: 7. The CDR3 contains 15 residues. The CDR3 region has the DNA TGTGCCAGCAGCTTAAAATGGTCTAGCGGGAATGAGCAGTTCTTC. This encodes CASSLKWSSGNEQFF.

This chain links TRBV7-2 with TRBJ2-7; D remains unclear. The CDR3 is 13 residues long. CDR1 SGHTA and CDR2 FQGNSA come from the germline V gene. V was shortened by 6 bases and J by 2 bases, with 11 bases between the two germline ends. CDR3: CASSVSRTYEQYF. The CDR3 region has the DNA TGTGCCAGCAGTGTGAGCCGGACCTACGAGCAGTACTTC.

In its sample, this clonotype was seen many times. This rearrangement joins TRBV2 to TRBJ1-2, with unresolved D. V was pared by 2 bases and J by 3 bases, with 4 bases between. Germline V gene lookup returns CDR1 SNHLY and CDR2 FYNNEI. The CDR3 length is 12 residues. The CDR3, as DNA: TGTGCCAGCAGTGAACTGGACTATGGCTACACCTTC. This encodes CASSELDYGYTF.

The chain carries TRBV7-9 and TRBJ1-4; weak D call: TRBD1 (6 bases). CDR1 is SEHNR and CDR2 is FQNEAQ in the germline V gene (reference sequence). Trimming cost V 4 bases and J 7 bases, with 25 bases left between them. The CDR3 loop spans 18 amino acids. CDR3 DNA sequence: TGTGCCAGCAGCTCCCTAGCGGGAGACACCGGGGGCGGTGAAAAACTGTTTTTT. This sequence encodes CASSSLAGDTGGGEKLFF.

This clonotype was seen ten or more times. This chain links TRBV20-1 with TRBJ2-2; D uncertain. The V gene's germline CDR1 is DFQATT and CDR2 SNEGSKA (reference sequence). V lost 0 bases and J lost 3, with 5 bases in between. The CDR3 extends over 13 amino acids. DNA for the CDR3: TGCAGTGCTAGAGAGGGGTACACCGGGGAGCTGTTTTTT. The encoded protein is CSAREGYTGELFF.

This clonotype has ten or more counts. The CDR3 sequence: CASSHTRGYEQYF. The CDR3 DNA reads as TGTGCCAGCAGTCACACTAGGGGTTACGAGCAGTACTTC. The rearrangement uses TRBV27 and TRBJ2-7, with D tentatively TRBD1 or TRBD2 (5 bases each). Germline loops: CDR1 MNHEY, CDR2 SMNVEV (reference sequence). The CDR3 runs 13 residues. Trimming left V 5 bases short and J 4 bases short, with 12 bases between.

This chain links TRBV7-2 with TRBJ2-7; 8 nucleotides agree with TRBD1. J lost 5 bases, V lost 5 bases, and 11 bases had no gene match. The CDR3 extends over 15 amino acids. CDR1 is SGHTA, CDR2 FQGNSA, per germline. CDR3 DNA sequence: TGTGCCAGCAGCCCCCCGCTGACAGGGGTACACGAGCAGTACTTC. Amino acid sequence: CASSPPLTGVHEQYF. The whole variable domain, filled in from reference TRBV7-2 and TRBJ2-7, reads GAGVSQSPSNKVTEKGKDVELRCDPISGHTALYWYRQSLGQGLEFLIYFQGNSAPDKSGLPSDRFSAERTGGSVSTLTIQRTQQEDSAVYLCASSPPLTGVHEQYFGPGTRLTVT.

The chain carries TRBV4-2 and TRBJ1-4; 7 bases agree with TRBD1. There are 14 residues in the CDR3. From germline, CDR1 is LGHNA and CDR2 YNFKEQ. With 4 bases clipped from V and 2 bases from J, the junction kept 1 base outside the gene matches. The DNA of the CDR3 is TGTGCCAGCAGCCTGACAGGGACTAATGAAAAACTGTTTTTT. Translation gives CASSLTGTNEKLFF.

This clonotype appeared many times. The chain couples TRBV7-9 to TRBJ2-3, with 8 bases aligning to TRBD2. Germline V lookup: CDR1 SEHNR, CDR2 FQNEAQ (reference sequence). This CDR3 spans 16 amino acids. Losses at the gene ends were 2 bases for V and 6 bases for J; bases not matched to a gene: 10. In DNA form, the CDR3 reads TGTGCCAGCAGCTTAAGGGCCGCGGGAGGCGGGGATACGCAGTATTTT. It codes for CASSLRAAGGGDTQYF.

As concerns this clonotype: This likely came from a read error, as a far larger clone is one base away. This chain connects TRBV28 to TRBJ2-7; perhaps TRBD2 as D (7 bases). Germline V gene data show CDR1 as MDHEN and CDR2 as SYDVKM. The CDR3 sequence is 15 residues long. Trimming took 3 bases from V and 7 from J, leaving 19 bases between them. The chain's CDR3 is CASSLYGGRYNEQYF. The DNA of the CDR3 is TGTGCCAGCAGTTTGTACGGGGGGCGATACAATGAGCAGTACTTC.

Notes on this clonotype: A much larger clonotype is one base distant, so this may be a read error. The genes are TRBV7-2 and TRBJ1-3; tentatively, D is TRBD1 (6 bases). The CDR3 is 15 residues long. The germline CDR1 and CDR2 sequences are SGHTA and FQGNSA. The chain's CDR3 is CANSLATGGGNTIYF. In DNA, the CDR3 is TGTGCCAACAGCTTAGCGACAGGTGGCGGAAACACCATATATTTT.

A few counts support this clonotype. The chain joins TRBV7-9 to TRBJ2-5; D unresolved. Trimming left V 4 bases short and J 3 bases short, with 9 bases between. The CDR3 has 13 amino acids. Germline V gives CDR1 SEHNR, CDR2 FQNEAQ (reference sequence). The CDR3 DNA reads TGTGCCAGCAGCTCGTATAGTAAAGAGACCCAGTACTTC. Translated: CASSSYSKETQYF.

This clonotype was found once. Given a far larger clone just one base away, this is likely a sequencing read error. The V call is TRBV2, the J call TRBJ2-1, with 7 nucleotides matching TRBD1. The germline V gene encodes CDR1 SNHLY and CDR2 FYNNEI. The CDR3 is made up of 15 amino acids. V gave up 5 bases and J gave up 5 bases; unmatched junction bases: 9. The CDR3 nucleotides read TGTGCCAGCAGTTTATGGACAGGACGTAACAATGAGCAGTTCTTC. This codes for CASSLWTGRNNEQFF.

The chain is built from TRBV5-5 and TRBJ1-6, with 7 positions matching TRBD1. Germline CDR1 SGHKS, CDR2 YYEKEE (reference sequence). V lost 2 bases, J lost 0 bases, and 8 bases stayed unmatched. The CDR3 contains 18 residues. The CDR3 DNA sequence: TGTGCCAGCAGCTTAGAAAGACAGGGAAGCTCCTATAATTCACCCCTCCACTTT. It encodes CASSLERQGSSYNSPLHF.

This clonotype was counted many times. The chain combines TRBV6-1 with TRBJ2-7, with D unclear. Germline CDR1 MNHNS, CDR2 SASEGT. The ends were cut back, 6 bases at V and 2 bases at J, with 8 bases in the middle. The CDR3 is 12 amino acids. The CDR3 here is CASSRDTYEQYF. The CDR3 DNA is TGTGCCAGCAGCCGAGATACCTACGAGCAGTACTTC.